This T cell receptor beta chain was obtained from a study of molecular identifiers for immune sequencing clone quantification. On the study more broadly: In the replicates, RNA derived from roughly 20,000 or 100,000 naive CD8 cells was divided into five parts, and four were sequenced.

CDR3 size: 13 residues. Germline V lookup: CDR1 MDHEN, CDR2 SYDVKM. The J segment lost 8 bases and the V segment lost 4 bases, leaving 5 bases of the junction unmatched. TCRdb re-called the PCR reads through MiXCR, storing one row per CDR3 protein. Here the sample spans 60,000 to 80,000 distinct CDR3 sequences, less than 20% being singletons. The sample holds many counts of this clonotype. What it binds is not known. Each library that profiled naive CD8 cells came from approximately 20,000 to 1,000,000 sorted cells with 10%, 30% or 50% RNA. Whole-study results and caveats: Underestimation of highly expanded clone sizes could arise where identical TCR molecules share a barcode.

This sequence was found in a human donor in good health. Some libraries in this study had Jurkat cell RNA spiked in. This chain uses TRBV28 with TRBJ2-4; 7 bases are shared with TRBD2. The specimen sequenced was naive CD8+ T cells from blood, with Jurkat cell RNA spiked in. Subset here: FACS-sorted CD8+CD4-CCR7+CD45RA+ naive T cells. The CDR3 DNA reads TGTGCCAGCAGTTGGGGGACTATAGACATTCAGTACTTC. Amino acids: CASSWGTIDIQYF.